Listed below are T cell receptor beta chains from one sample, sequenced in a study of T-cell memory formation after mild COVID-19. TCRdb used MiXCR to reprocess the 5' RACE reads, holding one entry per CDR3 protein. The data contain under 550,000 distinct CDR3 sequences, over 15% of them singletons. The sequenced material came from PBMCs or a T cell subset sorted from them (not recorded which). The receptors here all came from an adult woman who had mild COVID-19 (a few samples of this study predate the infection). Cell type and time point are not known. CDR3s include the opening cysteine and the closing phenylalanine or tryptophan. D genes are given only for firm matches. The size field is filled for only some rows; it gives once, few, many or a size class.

CASSAVNGAYEQYF | TGTGCCAGCAGCGCAGTAAACGGCGCCTACGAGCAGTACTTC | NA | TRBJ2-7 | TRBV7-2 | many
CASSQDSERGYNEQFF | TGTGCCAGCAGCCAAGATTCTGAGCGGGGGTACAATGAGCAGTTCTTC | TRBD2 | TRBJ2-1 | TRBV4-2 | few
CASSSSGPVYGYTF | TGTGCCAGCAGCTCGTCAGGGCCCGTCTATGGCTACACCTTC | NA | TRBJ1-2 | TRBV7-9 | NA
CASRAGNTEAFF | TGTGCCAGCCGCGCGGGTAACACTGAAGCTTTCTTT | NA | TRBJ1-1 | TRBV6-6 | few
CASSLARGQSNQPQHF | TGTGCCAGCAGCTTAGCGAGGGGACAGAGCAATCAGCCCCAGCATTTT | TRBD1 | TRBJ1-5 | TRBV7-9 | NA
CSARSVRGEGEQYF | TGCAGTGCTAGGAGCGTGCGGGGAGAGGGCGAGCAGTACTTC | NA | TRBJ2-7 | TRBV20-1 | NA
CASSISPPDPRDSPLHF | TGTGCCAGTAGTATTTCACCCCCGGACCCCCGGGATTCACCCCTCCACTTT | NA | TRBJ1-6 | TRBV19 | NA
CASSVETESGRETQYF | TGTGCCAGCAGCGTAGAAACGGAGTCAGGGAGAGAGACCCAGTACTTC | NA | TRBJ2-5 | TRBV9 | few
CASSGGRGYVTPLHF | TGTGCCAGCAGTGGAGGCAGGGGGTATGTGACACCCCTCCACTTT | TRBD1 | TRBJ1-6 | TRBV6-1 | NA
CASSQHRGTEAFF | TGTGCCAGCAGCCAACACAGGGGGACTGAAGCTTTCTTT | TRBD1 | TRBJ1-1 | TRBV7-2 | few
CSVEVRPSPRDTQYF | TGCAGCGTTGAGGTGCGGCCGAGCCCTAGGGATACGCAGTATTTT | NA | TRBJ2-3 | TRBV29-1 | few
CSARWGTSGGNEQFF | TGCAGTGCTAGATGGGGGACTAGCGGCGGCAATGAGCAGTTCTTC | TRBD2 | TRBJ2-1 | TRBV20-1 | NA
CASSLAASGARGSPLHF | TGTGCCAGCAGCTTAGCGGCTTCAGGGGCGAGGGGTTCACCCCTCCACTTT | NA | TRBJ1-6 | TRBV7-6 | NA
CASSQGATRNTEAFF | TGTGCCAGCAGCCAAGGGGCAACAAGGAACACTGAAGCTTTCTTT | NA | TRBJ1-1 | TRBV3-1 | few
CASSPRDRGFEELFF | TGTGCCAGCAGTCCCCGGGACAGGGGATTCGAGGAGCTGTTTTTT | TRBD1 | TRBJ2-2 | TRBV12-3/TRBV12-4 | NA
CASSQDPPGVYNEQFF | TGCGCCAGCAGCCAAGATCCCCCTGGGGTGTACAATGAGCAGTTCTTC | NA | TRBJ2-1 | TRBV4-3 | NA
CASTLLDPGLADEQYF | TGTGCCAGCACCCTACTCGATCCGGGACTAGCGGACGAGCAGTACTTC | TRBD2 | TRBJ2-7 | TRBV6-2/TRBV6-3 | few
CASSRVLGYEQYF | TGCGCCAGCAGTAGGGTCCTCGGTTACGAGCAGTACTTC | NA | TRBJ2-7 | TRBV5-1 | NA
CALEGSWGQANYGYTF | TGTGCCCTCGAAGGTTCTTGGGGACAGGCTAACTATGGCTACACCTTC | TRBD1 | TRBJ1-2 | TRBV6-1 | once
CASSHTSGPLYEQYF | TGTGCCAGCAGCCACACTAGCGGGCCACTCTACGAGCAGTACTTC | TRBD2 | TRBJ2-7 | TRBV7-9 | few
CSVGRILGGRNTEAFF | TGCAGCGTCGGACGCATCTTAGGGGGACGGAACACTGAAGCTTTCTTT | NA | TRBJ1-1 | TRBV29-1 | many
CASSRDYASYEQYF | TGTGCCAGCAGCCGGGACTACGCGAGCTACGAGCAGTACTTC | TRBD2 | TRBJ2-7 | TRBV3-1 | few
CASRSTWGDGNQPQHF | TGTGCCAGCAGAAGCACATGGGGCGACGGCAATCAGCCCCAGCATTTT | NA | TRBJ1-5 | TRBV19 | NA
CASSEGQPGELFF | TGCGCCAGCAGCGAGGGACAGCCCGGGGAGCTGTTTTTT | TRBD1 | TRBJ2-2 | TRBV5-1 | NA
CSVGDRVNNEQFF | TGCAGCGTTGGGGACAGGGTAAACAATGAGCAGTTCTTC | TRBD1 | TRBJ2-1 | TRBV29-1 | few
CASSPIVIGTGKTQYF | TGCGCCAGCAGCCCCATCGTTATAGGGACAGGGAAGACCCAGTACTTC | TRBD1 | TRBJ2-5 | TRBV5-1 | NA
CASSTTGPSSYEQYF | TGTGCCAGCAGTACGACAGGACCAAGCTCCTACGAGCAGTACTTC | NA | TRBJ2-7 | TRBV12-3/TRBV12-4 | many
CASSQGGQAFF | TGTGCCAGCAGTCAAGGGGGGCAGGCGTTCTTC | NA | TRBJ2-1 | TRBV12-3/TRBV12-4 | few
CASSPFGTGPYEQYF | TGTGCCAGCAGTCCTTTCGGGACAGGGCCGTACGAGCAGTACTTC | TRBD1 | TRBJ2-7 | TRBV12-3/TRBV12-4 | NA
CASSQGAGGVEQFF | TGCGCCAGCAGCCAAGGGGCGGGAGGGGTTGAGCAGTTCTTC | TRBD2 | TRBJ2-1 | TRBV4-3 | NA
CASSVDGGPSEQFF | TGTGCCAGCAGCGTAGATGGGGGGCCCAGTGAGCAGTTCTTC | NA | TRBJ2-1 | TRBV9 | NA
CSVEDARGQLYGYTF | TGCAGCGTTGAAGATGCGAGGGGACAGCTCTATGGCTACACCTTC | TRBD1 | TRBJ1-2 | TRBV29-1 | NA
CASSPITGTGQTQYF | TGTGCCAGCAGCCCGATTACCGGGACAGGGCAGACCCAGTACTTC | TRBD1 | TRBJ2-5 | TRBV7-2 | many
CASSSTGITSYTF | TGTGCCAGCAGCTCGACAGGGATTACGAGCTACACCTTC | TRBD1 | TRBJ1-2 | TRBV13 | few
CSARDLGLGFREQYF | TGCAGTGCTAGAGATCTGGGACTAGGCTTTAGAGAGCAGTACTTC | TRBD2 | TRBJ2-7 | TRBV20-1 | NA
CASSQAQAAGNTIYF | TGTGCCAGCAGCCAAGCACAGGCCGCTGGAAACACCATATATTTT | NA | TRBJ1-3 | TRBV3-1 | few
CSVEDRGLAGGLQFF | TGCAGCGTTGAAGATAGAGGACTAGCGGGAGGCCTCCAGTTCTTC | TRBD2 | TRBJ2-1 | TRBV29-1 | few
CASSSAPPQGGNTEAFF | TGTGCCAGCAGCTCCGCTCCCCCGCAGGGCGGAAACACTGAAGCTTTCTTT | NA | TRBJ1-1 | TRBV7-6 | NA
CASGEITGTGQFF | TGTGCCAGCGGGGAAATTACGGGGACAGGTCAGTTCTTC | TRBD1 | TRBJ2-1 | TRBV7-9 | NA
CASSGGDNFDEQYF | TGCGCCAGCAGCGGGGGGGACAATTTTGACGAGCAGTACTTC | NA | TRBJ2-7 | TRBV5-1 | NA
CASRRDNHNEKLFF | TGTGCCAGCAGGCGGGACAACCATAATGAAAAACTGTTTTTT | NA | TRBJ1-4 | TRBV12-3/TRBV12-4 | few
CATSGPGKADGELFF | TGTGCCACCAGCGGGCCAGGGAAGGCGGACGGGGAGCTGTTTTTT | NA | TRBJ2-2 | TRBV15 | NA
CASSLAGHINQPQHF | TGTGCCAGCAGCTTAGCTGGACACATTAATCAGCCCCAGCATTTT | NA | TRBJ1-5 | TRBV7-9 | few
CATSESNYQPQHF | TGTGCCACCAGTGAAAGCAACTATCAGCCCCAGCATTTT | NA | TRBJ1-5 | TRBV24-1 | once
CASSPRGLAGETQYF | TGTGCCAGCAGCCCTAGGGGACTAGCGGGAGAGACCCAGTACTTC | TRBD2 | TRBJ2-5 | TRBV7-9 | NA
CAWSPTQGHEQYF | TGTGCCTGGAGTCCAACACAGGGACACGAGCAGTACTTC | NA | TRBJ2-7 | TRBV30 | few
CASSLTDSMGTEAFF | TGTGCCAGCAGCCTAACGGACAGTATGGGGACTGAAGCTTTCTTT | NA | TRBJ1-1 | TRBV11-2 | NA
CASSYTGRSAEAFF | TGTGCCAGCAGTTATACCGGGAGATCGGCTGAAGCTTTCTTT | NA | TRBJ1-1 | TRBV6-5 | NA
CASKPYRTGRETQYF | TGTGCCAGCAAACCATACCGGACAGGGAGGGAGACCCAGTACTTC | TRBD1 | TRBJ2-5 | TRBV2 | NA
CASSPRTLAGGQETQYF | TGTGCCAGCTCACCACGGACCCTCGCGGGGGGTCAAGAGACCCAGTACTTC | TRBD2 | TRBJ2-5 | TRBV18 | few
CASRPPGVMNTEAFF | TGTGCCAGCCGCCCTCCGGGAGTCATGAACACTGAAGCTTTCTTT | NA | TRBJ1-1 | TRBV18 | few
CASSLVRTSGIETQYF | TGTGCCAGCAGCTTAGTCCGGACTAGCGGGATAGAGACCCAGTACTTC | TRBD2 | TRBJ2-5 | TRBV7-9 | NA
CASSYGINSQPQHF | TGTGCCAGCAGTTATGGAATCAATTCTCAGCCCCAGCATTTT | NA | TRBJ1-5 | TRBV6-5 | few
CASSQTLGETQYF | TGCGCCAGCAGCCAGACATTGGGAGAGACCCAGTACTTC | NA | TRBJ2-5 | TRBV5-1 | NA
CSARGSTDTQYF | TGCAGTGCTAGAGGGAGCACAGATACGCAGTATTTT | NA | TRBJ2-3 | TRBV20-1 | many
CASSTGLAADTQYF | TGTGCCAGCAGTACGGGACTAGCTGCAGATACGCAGTATTTT | TRBD2 | TRBJ2-3 | TRBV12-3/TRBV12-4 | NA